The rows below give T cell receptor beta chains drawn from one sample of a study of neurological immune-mediated disorders. Via MiXCR, TCRdb re-called the 5' RACE reads, giving one row per CDR3 protein. The table records 55,000 to 65,000 distinct CDR3 sequences, roughly 10% of them present only once. The specimen was PBMCs. These receptors were taken from a male donor with HTLV-1-associated myelopathy (HAM/TSP). CDR3s include the opening cysteine and the closing phenylalanine or tryptophan. A D gene is named only where the DNA matches it firmly. Clone size is given for some rows only: seen once, a few or many times, or a class if the clone is expanded.

many	-	TRBV20-1	TRBJ2-7	CSAKHRVYEQYF	TGCAGTGCTAAACACAGGGTGTACGAGCAGTACTTC
many	-	TRBV3-1	TRBJ1-3	CASSRNRDPGNTIYF	TGTGCCAGCAGCCGGAACAGGGATCCTGGAAACACCATATATTTT
many	TRBD1	TRBV19	TRBJ1-1	CASNRGANTEAFF	TGTGCCAGTAACAGGGGAGCGAACACTGAAGCTTTCTTT
-	-	TRBV7-9	TRBJ2-3	CASRPQNTQYF	TGTGCCAGCAGACCTCAAAATACGCAGTATTTT
-	-	TRBV7-9	TRBJ1-1	CSSSTREGSGIEAFF	TGTTCCAGCAGCACTAGGGAGGGTTCGGGCATTGAAGCTTTCTTT
many	TRBD1	TRBV5-1	TRBJ2-3	CASSGQGVPDTQYF	TGCGCCAGCAGCGGACAGGGAGTCCCAGATACGCAGTATTTT
many	-	TRBV7-2	TRBJ1-4	CASSLVWDEKLFF	TGTGCCAGCAGCTTAGTATGGGATGAAAAACTGTTTTTT
many	-	TRBV20-1	TRBJ2-1	CSARRGYSSTGEQFF	TGCAGTGCTCGTCGGGGCTATTCTAGCACGGGTGAGCAGTTCTTC
-	-	TRBV15	TRBJ2-7	CATSRDREYEQYF	TGTGCCACCAGCAGAGACAGGGAATACGAGCAGTACTTC
-	TRBD1	TRBV3-1	TRBJ2-3	CASSRFGQDRADTQYF	TGTGCCAGCAGCCGCTTCGGACAGGATCGTGCAGATACGCAGTATTTT
many	-	TRBV29-1	TRBJ1-2	CSVEDARGGLYGYTF	TGCAGCGTTGAAGATGCTCGCGGTGGTCTCTATGGCTACACCTTC
many	TRBD2	TRBV12-3/TRBV12-4	TRBJ2-2	CASSPGLAGVGELFF	TGTGCCAGCAGCCCCGGACTAGCGGGGGTTGGGGAGCTGTTTTTT
many	TRBD2	TRBV5-1	TRBJ2-1	CASSLAILAGNNEQFF	TGCGCCAGCAGCTTGGCGATACTAGCGGGGAACAATGAGCAGTTCTTC
many	-	TRBV28	TRBJ1-2	CASSLLPQGGYTF	TGTGCCAGCAGTTTATTGCCGCAGGGTGGCTACACCTTC
many	TRBD2	TRBV12-3/TRBV12-4	TRBJ2-7	CASSLAGRGWYEQYF	TGTGCCAGCAGTTTAGCGGGGCGGGGGTGGTACGAGCAGTACTTC
few	-	TRBV12-3/TRBV12-4	TRBJ1-1	CASRPRPGGTEAFF	TGTGCCAGCAGGCCGCGCCCGGGAGGCACTGAAGCTTTCTTT
many	TRBD2	TRBV6-5	TRBJ2-2	CASIPGGAGDTGELFF	TGTGCCAGCATCCCGGGGGGAGCGGGGGACACCGGGGAGCTGTTTTTT
many	TRBD1	TRBV20-1	TRBJ1-6	CSAGGGTDNSPLHF	TGCAGTGCTGGGGGGGGGACAGATAATTCACCCCTCCACTTT